The text below deals with one T cell receptor (beta chain). The sample originates from a study of blood T cell repertoires in COVID-19. At the level of the study: Nucleic acid was either cDNA or gDNA, and it came from T cells, B-cell-depleted T cells, or PBMCs.

Germline loops: CDR1 LGHDT, CDR2 YNNKEL (reference sequence). This CDR3 region has 13 residues. Trimming took off 1 base at V and 8 bases at J, with 9 bases between the two ends. The method was immunoSEQ multiplex PCR; TCRdb's version includes in-frame clones alone and lacks a portion of them. Of 180,000 or so clones in the sample, over 70% were seen once. Participants spanned ages about 18 to 89 years and resided in fewer than 30 US areas. The rearrangement joins TRBV3-1 (or the pseudogene TRBV3-2) to TRBJ2-1; possibly TRBD1 for D (5 bases). Sequences were obtained from PBMCs or T cells enriched from blood (not recorded which). The clonotype comes from a man in his fifties or sixties who had recovered from COVID-19. This CDR3 is CASSQALGDEQFF. The CDR3 DNA follows: TGTGCCAGCAGCCAAGCTCTAGGGGATGAGCAGTTCTTC.